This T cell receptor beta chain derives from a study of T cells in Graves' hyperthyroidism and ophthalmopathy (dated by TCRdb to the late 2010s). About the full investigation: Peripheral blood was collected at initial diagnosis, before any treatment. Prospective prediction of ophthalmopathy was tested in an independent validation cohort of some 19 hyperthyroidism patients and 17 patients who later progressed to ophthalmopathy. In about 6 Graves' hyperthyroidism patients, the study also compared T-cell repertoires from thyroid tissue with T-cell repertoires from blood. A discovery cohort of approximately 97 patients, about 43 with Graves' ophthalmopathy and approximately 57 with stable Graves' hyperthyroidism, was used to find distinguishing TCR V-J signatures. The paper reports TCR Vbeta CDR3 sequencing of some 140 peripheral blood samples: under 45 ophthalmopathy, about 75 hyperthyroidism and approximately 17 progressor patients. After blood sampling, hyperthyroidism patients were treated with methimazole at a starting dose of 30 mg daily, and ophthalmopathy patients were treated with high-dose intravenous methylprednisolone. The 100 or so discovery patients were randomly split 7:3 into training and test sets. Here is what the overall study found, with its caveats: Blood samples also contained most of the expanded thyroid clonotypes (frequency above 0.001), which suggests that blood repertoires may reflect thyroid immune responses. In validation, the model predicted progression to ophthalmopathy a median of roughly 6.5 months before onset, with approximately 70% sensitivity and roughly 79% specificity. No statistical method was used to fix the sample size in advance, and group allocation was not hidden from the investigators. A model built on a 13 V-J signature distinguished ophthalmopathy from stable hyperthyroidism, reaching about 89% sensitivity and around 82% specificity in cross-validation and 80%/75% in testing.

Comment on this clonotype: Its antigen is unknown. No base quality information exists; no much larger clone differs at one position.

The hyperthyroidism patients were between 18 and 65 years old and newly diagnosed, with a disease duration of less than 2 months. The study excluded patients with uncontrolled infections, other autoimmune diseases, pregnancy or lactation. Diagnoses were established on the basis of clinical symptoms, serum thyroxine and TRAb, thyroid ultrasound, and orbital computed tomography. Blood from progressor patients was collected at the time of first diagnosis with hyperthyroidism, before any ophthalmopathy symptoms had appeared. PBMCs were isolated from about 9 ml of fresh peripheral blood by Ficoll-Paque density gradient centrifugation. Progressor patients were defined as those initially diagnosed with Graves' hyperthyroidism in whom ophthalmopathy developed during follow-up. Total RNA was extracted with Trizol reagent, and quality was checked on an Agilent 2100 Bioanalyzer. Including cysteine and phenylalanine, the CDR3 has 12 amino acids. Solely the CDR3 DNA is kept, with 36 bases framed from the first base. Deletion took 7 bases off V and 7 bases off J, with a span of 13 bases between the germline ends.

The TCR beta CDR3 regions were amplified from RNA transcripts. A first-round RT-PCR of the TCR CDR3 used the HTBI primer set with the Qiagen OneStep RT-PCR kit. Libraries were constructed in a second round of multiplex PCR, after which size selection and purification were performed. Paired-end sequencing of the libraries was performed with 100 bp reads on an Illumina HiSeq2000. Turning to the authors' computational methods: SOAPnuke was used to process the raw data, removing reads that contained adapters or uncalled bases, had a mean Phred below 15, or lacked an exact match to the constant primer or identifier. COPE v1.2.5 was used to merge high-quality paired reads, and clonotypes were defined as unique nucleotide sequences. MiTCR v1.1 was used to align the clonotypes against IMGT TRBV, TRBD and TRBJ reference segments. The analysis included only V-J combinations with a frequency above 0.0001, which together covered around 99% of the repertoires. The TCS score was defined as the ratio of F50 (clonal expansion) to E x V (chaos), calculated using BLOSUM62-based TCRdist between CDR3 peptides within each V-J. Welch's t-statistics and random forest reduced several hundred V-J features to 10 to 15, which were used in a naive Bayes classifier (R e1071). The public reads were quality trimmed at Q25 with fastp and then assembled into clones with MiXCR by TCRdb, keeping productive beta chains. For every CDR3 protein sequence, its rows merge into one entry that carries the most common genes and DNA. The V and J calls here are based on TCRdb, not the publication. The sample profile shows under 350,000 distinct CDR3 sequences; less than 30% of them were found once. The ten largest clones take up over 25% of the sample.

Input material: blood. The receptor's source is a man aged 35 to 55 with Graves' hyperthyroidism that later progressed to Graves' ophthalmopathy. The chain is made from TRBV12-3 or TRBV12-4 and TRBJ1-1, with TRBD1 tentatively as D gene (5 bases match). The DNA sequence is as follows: TGTGCCAGCACCACCAGGGAAAGTGAAGCTTTCTTT. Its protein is CASTTRESEAFF.